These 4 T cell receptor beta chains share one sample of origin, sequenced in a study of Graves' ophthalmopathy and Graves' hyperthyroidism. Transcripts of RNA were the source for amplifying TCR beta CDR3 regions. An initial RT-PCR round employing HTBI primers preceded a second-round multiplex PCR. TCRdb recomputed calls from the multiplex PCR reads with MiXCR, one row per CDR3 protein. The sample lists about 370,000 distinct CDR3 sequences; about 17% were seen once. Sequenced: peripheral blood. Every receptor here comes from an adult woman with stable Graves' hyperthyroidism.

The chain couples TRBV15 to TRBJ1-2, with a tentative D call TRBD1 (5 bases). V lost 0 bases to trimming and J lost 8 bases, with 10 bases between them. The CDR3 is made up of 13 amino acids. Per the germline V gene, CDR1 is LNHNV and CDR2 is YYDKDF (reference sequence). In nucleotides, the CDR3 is TGTGCCACCAGCAGAGAAATAGGGGACGGCTACACCTTC. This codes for CATSREIGDGYTF.

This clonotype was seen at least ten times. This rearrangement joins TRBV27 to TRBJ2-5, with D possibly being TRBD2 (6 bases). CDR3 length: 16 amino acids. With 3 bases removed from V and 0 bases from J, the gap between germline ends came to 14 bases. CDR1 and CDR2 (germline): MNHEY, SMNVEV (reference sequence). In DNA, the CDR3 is TGTGCCAGCAGTTTGTCGGCGGGAACATACCAAGAGACCCAGTACTTC. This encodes CASSLSAGTYQETQYF.

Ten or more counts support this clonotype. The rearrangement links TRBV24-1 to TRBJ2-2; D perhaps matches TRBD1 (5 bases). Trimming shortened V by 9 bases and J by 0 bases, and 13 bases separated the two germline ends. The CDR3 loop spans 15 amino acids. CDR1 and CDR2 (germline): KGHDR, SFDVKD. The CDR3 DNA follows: TGTGCCACCGGTTGGGGCGGCACGAACACCGGGGAGCTGTTTTTT. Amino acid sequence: CATGWGGTNTGELFF.

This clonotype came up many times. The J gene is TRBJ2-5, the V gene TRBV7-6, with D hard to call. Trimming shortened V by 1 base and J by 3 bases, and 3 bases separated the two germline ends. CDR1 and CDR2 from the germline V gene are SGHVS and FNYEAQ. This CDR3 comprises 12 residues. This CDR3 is CASSLGKETQYF. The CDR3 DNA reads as TGTGCCAGCAGCTTAGGGAAAGAGACCCAGTACTTC. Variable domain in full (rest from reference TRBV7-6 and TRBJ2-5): GAGVSQSPRYKVTKRGQDVALRCDPISGHVSLYWYRQALGQGPEFLTYFNYEAQQDKSGLPNDRFSAERPEGSISTLTIQRTEQRDSAMYRCASSLGKETQYFGPGTRLLVL.